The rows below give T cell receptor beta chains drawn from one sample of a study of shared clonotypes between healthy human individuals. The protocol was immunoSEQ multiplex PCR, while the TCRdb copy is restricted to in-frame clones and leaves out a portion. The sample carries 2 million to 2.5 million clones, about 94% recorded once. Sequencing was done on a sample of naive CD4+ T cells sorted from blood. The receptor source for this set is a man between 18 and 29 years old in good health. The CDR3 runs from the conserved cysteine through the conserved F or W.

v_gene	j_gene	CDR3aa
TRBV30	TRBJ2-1	CAWRRRGYNEQFF
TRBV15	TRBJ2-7	CATSRDNSPVATEQYF
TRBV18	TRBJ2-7	CASSPQGGVYEQYF
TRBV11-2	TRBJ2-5	CASSLGGWVADQETQYF
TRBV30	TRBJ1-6	CAWSVAGRNSPLHF
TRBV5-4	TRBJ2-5	CASSPDRGRGETQYF
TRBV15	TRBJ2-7	CATSRSGQPYEQYF
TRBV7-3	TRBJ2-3	CASSPGRETDTQYF
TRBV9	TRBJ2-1	CASSVSLYNEQFF
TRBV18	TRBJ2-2	CASSQQGSANTGELFF
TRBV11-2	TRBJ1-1	CASSNPHRGPEAFF
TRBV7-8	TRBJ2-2	CASSPRWETGELFF
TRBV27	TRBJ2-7	CASSFRGPSSYEQYF
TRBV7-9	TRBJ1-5	CASSLGRVNQPQHF
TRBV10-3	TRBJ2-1	CAISDVGTNEQFF
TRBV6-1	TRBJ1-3	CASSERTRGNTIYF
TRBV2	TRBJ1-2	CASSTQVNYGYTF
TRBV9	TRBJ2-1	CASSGQHNEQFF
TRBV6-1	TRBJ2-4	CASRRQIAKNIQYF
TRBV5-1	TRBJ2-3	CASSPSPTGGSTDTQYF